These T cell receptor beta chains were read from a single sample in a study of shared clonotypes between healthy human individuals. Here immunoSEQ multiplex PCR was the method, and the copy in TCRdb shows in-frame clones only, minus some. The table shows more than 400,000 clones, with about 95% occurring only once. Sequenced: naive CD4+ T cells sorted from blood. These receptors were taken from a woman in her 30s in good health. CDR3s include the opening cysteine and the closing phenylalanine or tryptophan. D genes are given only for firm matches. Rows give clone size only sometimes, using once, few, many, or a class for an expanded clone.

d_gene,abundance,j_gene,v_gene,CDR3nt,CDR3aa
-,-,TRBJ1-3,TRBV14,TGTGCCAGCAGCCAAGAGGAGTTAGGCGTTGACGACTCTGGAAACACCATATATTTT,CASSQEELGVDDSGNTIYF
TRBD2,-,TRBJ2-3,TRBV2,TGTGCCAGCAGTGGTCGGATCTTAGCGGGAGGAGCAGATACGCAGTATTTT,CASSGRILAGGADTQYF
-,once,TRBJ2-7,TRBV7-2,TGTGCCAGCAGGTTGACTAGGACCTACGAGCAGTACTTC,CASRLTRTYEQYF
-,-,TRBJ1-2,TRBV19,TGTGCCAGTGCCCAGACCTCGGCTAACTATGGCTACACCTTC,CASAQTSANYGYTF
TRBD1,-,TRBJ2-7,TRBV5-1,TGCGCCAGCAGCAGGGGACAGGGGGCCTACGAGCAGTACTTC,CASSRGQGAYEQYF
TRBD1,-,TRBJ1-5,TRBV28,TGTGCCAGCGGGACAGGGGTTCAGCCCCAGCATTTT,CASGTGVQPQHF
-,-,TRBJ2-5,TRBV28,TGTGCCAGCGCATCTTGGCCTGAGACCCAGTACTTC,CASASWPETQYF
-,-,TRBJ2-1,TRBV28,TGTGCCAGCAGTTTCGGCGGGCTCTACAATGAGCAGTTCTTC,CASSFGGLYNEQFF
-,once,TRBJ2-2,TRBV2,TGTGCCAGCGCTCCGCAGGAGGTCGGGGAGCTGTTTTTT,CASAPQEVGELFF
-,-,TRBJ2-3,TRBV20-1,TGCAGTGCCCTCGCGACAGATACGCAGTATTTT,CSALATDTQYF
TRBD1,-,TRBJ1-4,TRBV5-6,TGTGCCAGCAGCTATCCGGGACAGGGTAACGAAAAACTGTTTTTT,CASSYPGQGNEKLFF
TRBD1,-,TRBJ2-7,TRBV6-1,TGTGCCAGTCGTCCTGGACAGGAGTACGAGCAGTACTTC,CASRPGQEYEQYF
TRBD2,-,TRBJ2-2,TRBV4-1,TGCGCCAGCAGCCAAGTTCGGTCAGCGGGAGGGCCCGGGGAGCTGTTTTTT,CASSQVRSAGGPGELFF
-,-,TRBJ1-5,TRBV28,TGTGCCAGCAGTCAGAGCTATAGCAATCAGCCCCAGCATTTT,CASSQSYSNQPQHF
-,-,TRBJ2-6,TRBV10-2,TGCGCCAGCGGGGGGACGGGTGGGGCCAACGTCCTGACTTTC,CASGGTGGANVLTF